One sample yielded the 16 T cell receptor beta chains listed below, sequenced in a study of cytomegalovirus exposure and HLA in healthy donors. 13 Jbeta primers and 60 Vbeta primers were used for the PCR. Data came from immunoSEQ multiplex PCR; TCRdb stores just in-frame clones and leaves some out. The data show about 100,000 clones, with about 75% seen just once and 8.5% to 12% held by the top ten. Sequenced sample: PBMCs. These receptors all come from a man in his fifties in good health and CMV-seronegative.

The chain joins TRBV5-3 to TRBJ2-2; 8 bases align to TRBD1. TRBV5-3 belongs to the ORF category, with a function that is uncertain. This CDR3 has 15 residues. V gave up 4 bases and J gave up 6 bases; unmatched junction bases: 8. The CDR3 sequence: CARSLPDRAAGELFF. In DNA form, the CDR3 reads TGTGCCAGAAGCCTCCCGGACAGGGCGGCCGGGGAGCTGTTTTTT.

This clone was counted once. The rearrangement uses TRBV6-1 and TRBJ2-1; a weak D match, TRBD2 (5 bases). The CDR3 totals 12 residues. Trimming took off 10 bases at V and 9 bases at J, with 16 bases between the two ends. Per germline, CDR1 MNHNS and CDR2 SASEGT. Here the CDR3 DNA reads TGTGCCACCCTACTCGGGGTGGGTGAGCAGTTCTTC. It yields the protein CATLLGVGEQFF.

This clone was seen more than once but under ten times. This chain joins TRBV7-2 and TRBJ1-1, with D hard to call. The CDR3 sequence is 16 residues long. Trimming removed 4 bases at V and 4 bases at J, with 19 bases between. Germline CDR1 SGHTA, CDR2 FQGNSA. The CDR3 DNA reads as TGTGCCAGCAGCTCTTCCTTGGGCCGGGGTACCACTGAAGCTTTCTTT. Its protein product is CASSSSLGRGTTEAFF.

The chain uses TRBV5-1 and TRBJ2-5; weak D call: TRBD1 (6 bases). The DNA end is a closer match to TRBJ2-7, so the J assignment may be wrong. The CDR3 contains 14 residues. CDR1 SGHRS and CDR2 YFSETQ come from the germline V gene. CDR3 residues: CASSLLDSPREQYF. The CDR3 nucleotides are TGCGCCAGCAGCCTACTGGACAGTCCTCGCGAGCAGTACTTC.

The rearrangement joins TRBV30 to TRBJ1-6, with 9 bases aligning to TRBD1. CDR1 GTSNPN and CDR2 SVGIG come from the germline V gene (reference sequence). CDR3 length equals 13 residues. V lost 5 bases to trimming and J lost 8 bases; unmatched junction nucleotides: 4. The CDR3 spells CAWVRDRDSPLHF. The DNA of the CDR3 is TGTGCCTGGGTCCGGGACAGGGATTCACCCCTCCACTTT. Full variable domain (remainder filled in from reference TRBV30 and TRBJ1-6): SQTIHQWPATLVQPVGSPLSLECTVEGTSNPNLYWYRQAAGRGLQLLFYSVGIGQISSEVPQNLSASRPQDRQFILSSKKLLLSDSGFYLCAWVRDRDSPLHFGNGTRLTVT.

The J gene is TRBJ2-5, the V gene TRBV7-3; TRBD1 aligns across 8 bases. With the DNA end fitting TRBJ2-7 better, the J assignment may be wrong. CDR1 is SGHTA and CDR2 is FQGTGA in the germline V gene. The length of the CDR3 is 13 residues. The CDR3 sequence: CASSLQGAGEQYF. The CDR3 DNA follows: TGTGCCAGCAGCTTACAGGGGGCAGGCGAGCAGTACTTC.

This clone was found once. V gene TRBV10-3 combines with J gene TRBJ2-3, with 9 bases fitting TRBD2. V lost 0 bases, J lost 7 bases, and 8 bases stayed unmatched. From germline, CDR1 is ENHRY and CDR2 SYGVKD. The CDR3 has 16 residues. The CDR3 reads CAISESRGGAINTQYF. The CDR3 DNA follows: TGTGCCATCAGTGAGTCGCGCGGGGGGGCCATAAATACGCAGTATTTT.

Of note for this clone: The identical CDR3 is also encoded by other nucleotide sequences in the sample. This chain connects TRBV4-1 to TRBJ1-1; D uncertain. CDR1 and CDR2 (germline): MGHRA, YSYEKL. Trimming took 2 bases from V and 1 from J, leaving 5 bases between them. The length of the CDR3 is 13 residues. The CDR3 DNA reads TGCGCCAGCAGCCAACCAGGGAACACTGAAGCTTTCTTT. Amino acids: CASSQPGNTEAFF.

This clone was seen a few times. This chain links TRBV6-1 with TRBJ1-1; tentative D call: TRBD1 (6 bases). Germline V CDR1 and CDR2: MNHNS, SASEGT. The CDR3 has 14 amino acids. V lost 3 bases to trimming and J lost 5 bases, with 13 bases between them. The CDR3 is CASSDQGRRTEAFF. CDR3 coding DNA: TGTGCCAGCAGTGATCAGGGGCGAAGGACTGAAGCTTTCTTT.

This rearrangement joins TRBV5-1 to TRBJ1-2; 8 nucleotides agree with TRBD1. From germline, CDR1 is SGHRS and CDR2 YFSETQ. This CDR3 comprises 14 residues. V dropped 4 bases and J dropped 2; count of bases not matched to a gene: 4. The CDR3 sequence is CASSEGQANYGYTF. CDR3 sequence (DNA): TGCGCCAGCAGCGAGGGACAGGCGAACTATGGCTACACCTTC.

V gene TRBV10-1 combines with J gene TRBJ2-7, with D possibly being TRBD2 (6 bases). CDR1 WNHNN and CDR2 SYGVQD come from the germline V gene (reference sequence). The CDR3 has 14 residues. V shed 4 bases and J shed 3 bases, with 13 bases lying between them. For the CDR3, the DNA is TGCGCCAGCAGTGTGGAGGGAGGAAACTACGAGCAGTACTTC. Encoded protein: CASSVEGGNYEQYF.

The CDR3: CASSLGSPNEQFF. The DNA of the CDR3 is TGTGCCAGCAGCTTAGGTTCTCCCAATGAGCAGTTCTTC. The chain joins TRBV7-8 to TRBJ2-1; D ambiguous. Germline V gives CDR1 SGHVS, CDR2 FQNEAQ. Trimming removed 1 base at V and 6 bases at J, with 7 bases between. This CDR3 is 13 amino acids long. Full variable domain (outside the CDR3, taken from reference TRBV7-8 and TRBJ2-1): GAGVSQSPRYKVAKRGQDVALRCDPISGHVSLFWYQQALGQGPEFLTYFQNEAQLDKSGLPSDRFFAERPEGSVSTLKIQRTQQEDSAVYLCASSLGSPNEQFFGPGTRLTVL.

The chain has TRBV28 and TRBJ1-2; 8 nucleotides align to TRBD1. The CDR3 contains 12 residues. J was trimmed by 8 bases and V by 7 bases; bases with no gene match: 6. Germline V CDR1 and CDR2: MDHEN, SYDVKM. This CDR3 reads CASTRDRSGYTF. Written as DNA, the CDR3 is TGTGCCAGCACCCGGGACAGGTCGGGCTACACCTTC.

V and J are TRBV15 and TRBJ1-5; TRBD1 aligns across 9 bases. V was pared by 3 bases and J by 4 bases, with 4 bases of the junction left unmatched. The CDR3 contains 15 residues. CDR1 and CDR2 from the germline V gene are LNHNV and YYDKDF (reference sequence). The CDR3 DNA sequence: TGTGCCACCAGCAGGGCCGGGACAGGGAATCAGCCCCAGCATTTT. Amino acids: CATSRAGTGNQPQHF.

The gene calls are TRBV27 and TRBJ2-3; TRBD2 is a possible D gene (6 bases). Germline V gene sequence: CDR1 MNHEY, CDR2 SMNVEV (reference sequence). Trimming shortened V by 6 bases and J by 4 bases, and 11 bases separated the two germline ends. This CDR3 is built from 13 residues. CDR3 nucleotide sequence: TGTGCCAGCAGATCTAGCGTGGCAGATACGCAGTATTTT. As protein: CASRSSVADTQYF.

As to this clone: Other DNA sequences of this sample code for an identical CDR3. The chain uses TRBV7-9 and TRBJ1-4; D possibly corresponds to TRBD1 (5 bases). Germline-derived CDR1 and CDR2 are SEHNR and FQNEAQ (reference sequence). Trimming pared 5 bases from V and 4 bases from J, leaving 17 bases between. This CDR3 is 16 amino acids long. The CDR3 nucleotides read TGTGCCAGCAGCCTAGGGACTGGCCTCCGTAATGAAAAACTGTTTTTT. Translated, it gives CASSLGTGLRNEKLFF.